These 2 T cell receptor beta chains were sequenced from one sample in a study of cytomegalovirus exposure and HLA in healthy donors. PCR involved 60 Vbeta and 13 Jbeta primers. Assay: immunoSEQ multiplex PCR; the TCRdb copy retains only in-frame clones and omits some. This sample has over 150,000 clones, with 80% found just once. The sample comprised PBMCs. These receptors were taken from a man under 40 in good health and CMV-seronegative.

In its sample, this clone was seen a few times. The CDR3 DNA sequence: TGTGCCAGCAGCCCGGGACAGCAAGAGACCCAGTACTTC. It is translated as CASSPGQQETQYF. The genes are TRBV5-4 and TRBJ2-5, with 7 bases aligning to TRBD1. Per germline, CDR1 SGHNT and CDR2 YYREEE (reference sequence). V was pared by 4 bases and J by 2 bases, with 2 bases of the junction left unmatched. The CDR3 covers 13 residues.

The chain recombines TRBV2 with TRBJ1-1; D is possibly TRBD1 (5 bases). The V and J ends lost 3 bases and 0 bases respectively, with 8 bases between them. The CDR3 consists of 14 residues. Germline V gives CDR1 SNHLY, CDR2 FYNNEI. The CDR3 coding sequence is TGTGCCAGCAGTGATACAGGAGTGAACACTGAAGCTTTCTTT. It codes for CASSDTGVNTEAFF.